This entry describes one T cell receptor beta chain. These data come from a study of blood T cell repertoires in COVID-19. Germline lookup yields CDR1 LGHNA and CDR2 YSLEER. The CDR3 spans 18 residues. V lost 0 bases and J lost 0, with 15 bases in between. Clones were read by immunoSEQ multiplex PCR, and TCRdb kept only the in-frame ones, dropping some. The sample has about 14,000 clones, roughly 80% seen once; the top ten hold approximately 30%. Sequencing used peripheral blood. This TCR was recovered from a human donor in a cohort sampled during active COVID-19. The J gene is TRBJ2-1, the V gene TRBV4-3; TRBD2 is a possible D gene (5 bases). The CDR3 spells CASSQDWAGGSSYNEQFF. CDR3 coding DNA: TGCGCCAGCAGCCAAGATTGGGCGGGTGGAAGCTCCTACAATGAGCAGTTCTTC.